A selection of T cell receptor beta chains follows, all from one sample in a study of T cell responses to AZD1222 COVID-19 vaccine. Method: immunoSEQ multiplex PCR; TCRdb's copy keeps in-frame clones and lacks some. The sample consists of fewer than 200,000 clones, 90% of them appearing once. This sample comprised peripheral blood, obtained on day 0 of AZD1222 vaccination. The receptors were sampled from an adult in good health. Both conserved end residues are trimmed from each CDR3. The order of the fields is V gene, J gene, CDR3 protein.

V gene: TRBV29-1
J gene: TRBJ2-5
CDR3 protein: SVTQPGQGETQY

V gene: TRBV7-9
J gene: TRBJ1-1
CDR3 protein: ASSLQGVNTEAF

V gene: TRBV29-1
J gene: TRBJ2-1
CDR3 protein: SAQRALEHEQF

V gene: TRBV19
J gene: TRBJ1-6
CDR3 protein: ASNSTGSSYNSPLH

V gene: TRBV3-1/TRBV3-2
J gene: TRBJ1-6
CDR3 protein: ASRVALGLGNSPLH

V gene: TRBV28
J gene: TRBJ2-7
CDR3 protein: ASTRMGQTYEQY

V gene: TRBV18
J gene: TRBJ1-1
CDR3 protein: ASSPHQGAEAF

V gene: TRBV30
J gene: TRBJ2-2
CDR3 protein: AWSDYNTGELF

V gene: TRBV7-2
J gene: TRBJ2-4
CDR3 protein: ASSFQGAKNIQY

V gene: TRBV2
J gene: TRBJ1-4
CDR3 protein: ASTPGLVANEKLF

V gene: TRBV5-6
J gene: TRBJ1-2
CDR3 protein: ASSLPYMPGQGYGGYT

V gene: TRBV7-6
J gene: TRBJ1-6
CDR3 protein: ASSLDPNNSPLH